This TCR beta chain was found in a study of T cells in Graves' hyperthyroidism and ophthalmopathy. The CDR3 covers 13 residues. V was cut by 4 bases and J by 0 bases, with 7 bases left in between. Germline values: CDR1 SQVTM, CDR2 ANQGSEA. Study results and limitations: Stable hyperthyroidism and ophthalmopathy were separated using 13 V-J signatures.

This clonotype was observed a few times. Its antigen is currently unknown. RNA transcripts yielded amplified TCR beta CDR3 regions. When the TCR CDR3 underwent first-round RT-PCR, the HTBI primer set was used. One entry per CDR3 protein results from TCRdb running MiXCR on the multiplex PCR reads. The sample contains 350,000 to 400,000 distinct CDR3 sequences, 19% of which appear only once. The sample comprised blood. V usage is TRBV29-1 and J usage is TRBJ2-4, with D unresolved. This receptor was taken from a woman aged 18-29 years with Graves' hyperthyroidism. The CDR3 nucleotides read TGCAGCGTTGCCCTTCTAGCCAAAAACATTCAGTACTTC. Translating it yields CSVALLAKNIQYF.